The present TCR beta chain was sequenced within a study of shared clonotypes between healthy human individuals. The ends were cut back, 3 bases at V and 3 bases at J, with 9 bases in the middle. The CDR3 is 14 amino acids. The germline V gene has CDR1 WNHNN and CDR2 SYGVQD (reference sequence). Authors' methods: Filtering differed for immunoSEQ, which gave only junction sequences without quality scores. Measured with immunoSEQ multiplex PCR; TCRdb has only the in-frame clones, and not every one. Clonal size and the V and J genes are those of that table, whereas D and trimming came from the DNA. The sample has roughly 1,800,000 clones; about 95% are singletons. Study results and caveats: Clonotype sharing levels among donors were expected to vary with sequencing depth. Larger estimated richness was generally seen in naive subsets than in memory subsets. Non-shared clonotypes displayed generation probabilities falling below those of clonotypes present in all four donors.

This clone is a singleton in its sample. No antigen is known for it. CD45RO-negative CD8 cells positively selected for CCR7 made up the naive population, which excluded terminally differentiated effector memory CD45RA+ cells. Sequences were obtained from naive CD8+ T cells sorted from blood. The chain carries TRBV10-1 and TRBJ1-5; no definite D call. This receptor was identified in a man aged 18 to 29 in good health. CDR3 amino acids: CASSERGFNQPQHF. The CDR3 DNA reads as TGCGCCAGCAGTGAACGAGGGTTCAATCAGCCCCAGCATTTT.